The sequence of this TCR beta chain was determined in a study of T cells in Graves' hyperthyroidism and ophthalmopathy. Study overall: Peripheral blood was obtained at initial diagnosis, preceding any treatment. Study-wide findings and caveats: Expanded thyroid clonotypes (above 0.001) were mostly also found in blood.

Amplified TCR beta CDR3 regions derived from RNA transcripts. HTBI primers were used for first-round RT-PCR of the TCR CDR3. Each CDR3 protein is one row after TCRdb ran MiXCR on the multiplex PCR reads. The sample lists roughly 640,000 distinct CDR3 sequences; approximately 16% were seen once. The CDR3 sequence is 19 residues long. Trimming at V came to 4 bases and at J to 0 bases, leaving 13 bases not matched to a gene. Germline V lookup: CDR1 DFQATT, CDR2 SNEGSKA (reference sequence). Patients were excluded for uncontrolled infection, other autoimmune disease, pregnancy or lactation. Fresh 10 ml peripheral blood yielded PBMCs. The table lists this clonotype with many counts. What it binds is unknown.

This chain joins TRBV20-1 and TRBJ2-1, with 12 nucleotides matching TRBD2. Sequenced sample: blood. The sequence was collected from a middle-aged woman with Graves' ophthalmopathy. CDR3 region: CSATKPGTSGLSSYNEQFF. The CDR3 DNA reads as TGCAGTGCTACAAAGCCCGGGACTAGCGGGCTCAGCTCCTACAATGAGCAGTTCTTC.